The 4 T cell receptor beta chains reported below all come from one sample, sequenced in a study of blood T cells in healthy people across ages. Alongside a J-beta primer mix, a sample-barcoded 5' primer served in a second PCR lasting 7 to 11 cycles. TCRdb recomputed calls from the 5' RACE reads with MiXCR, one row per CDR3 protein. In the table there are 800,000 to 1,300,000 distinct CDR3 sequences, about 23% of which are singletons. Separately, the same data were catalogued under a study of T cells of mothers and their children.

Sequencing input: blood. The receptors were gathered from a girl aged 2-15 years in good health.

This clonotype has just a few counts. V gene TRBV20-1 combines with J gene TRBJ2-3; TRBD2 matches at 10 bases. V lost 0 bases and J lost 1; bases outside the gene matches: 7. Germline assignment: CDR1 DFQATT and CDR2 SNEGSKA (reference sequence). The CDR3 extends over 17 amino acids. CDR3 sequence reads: CSARDLGLAGGTDTQYF. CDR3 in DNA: TGCAGTGCTAGAGATCTCGGCCTAGCGGGGGGCACAGATACGCAGTATTTT.

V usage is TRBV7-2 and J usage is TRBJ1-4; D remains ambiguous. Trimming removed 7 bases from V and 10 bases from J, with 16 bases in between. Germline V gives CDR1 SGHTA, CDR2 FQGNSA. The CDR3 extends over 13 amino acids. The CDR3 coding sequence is TGTGCCAGCACGCCAGACGGGGTCGCAAAACTGTTTTTT. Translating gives CASTPDGVAKLFF.

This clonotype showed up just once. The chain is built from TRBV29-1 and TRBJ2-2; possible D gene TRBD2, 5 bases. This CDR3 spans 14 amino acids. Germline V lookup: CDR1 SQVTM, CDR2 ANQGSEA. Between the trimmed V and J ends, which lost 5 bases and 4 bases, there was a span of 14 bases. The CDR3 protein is CSVWAAGITGELFF. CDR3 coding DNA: TGCAGCGTTTGGGCTGCGGGTATCACCGGGGAGCTGTTTTTT.

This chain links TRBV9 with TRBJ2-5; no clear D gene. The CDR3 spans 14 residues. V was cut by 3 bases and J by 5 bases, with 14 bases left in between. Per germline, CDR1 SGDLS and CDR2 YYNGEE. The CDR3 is CASSGGSQPETQYF. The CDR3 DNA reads TGTGCCAGCAGCGGAGGATCTCAACCGGAGACCCAGTACTTC.